This T cell receptor beta chain was observed in a study of cytomegalovirus exposure and HLA in healthy donors. Study observations and caveats: The CMV antigen specificity of a few CMV-associated chains was confirmed through in vitro analysis. Most sequenced TCRs were rare (though some public TCRs occurred in many donors).

The 120-subject validation cohort, separate from the roughly 670-subject first cohort, included the donors. TCRdb keeps only in-frame clones here, not all; method: immunoSEQ multiplex PCR. The top ten clones hold 2% to 3% of a sample with about 240,000 clones, around nine tenths of them seen once. Worth noting for this clone: Antigen specificity is unknown.

This clonotype was obtained from a man younger than 35 in good health and CMV-seronegative. The sample taken for sequencing was PBMCs.

CDR3 nucleotides: TGTGCCAGCAGTTTGAACAGCTTCTACGGGGAGCTGTTTTTT. Translated, it gives CASSLNSFYGELFF. The V gene is TRBV27, the J gene TRBJ2-2; D is unresolved. The CDR3 runs to 14 residues. Germline lookup yields CDR1 MNHEY and CDR2 SMNVEV (reference sequence). The V end lost 3 bases, the J end lost 7 bases, and 12 bases lay between the germline ends.